The entry below gives a single T cell receptor (beta chain) sequence along with its context. The antigen is unknown. The source of the sample is a study of T-cell memory formation after mild COVID-19. Study-wide points: Among CD4+ contracting clones, most were CM and EM, and CD8+ ones EMRA. Cross-reactive memory appears to have joined, as suggested by some responding clones showing up in pre-infection memory.

After 5'RACE with constant-segment primers, TCR alpha and TCR beta cDNA libraries carrying sample barcodes and UMIs were obtained. TCRdb passed the 5' RACE reads through MiXCR, listing each CDR3 protein once. Of some 250,000 distinct CDR3 sequences in the sample, around a tenth were seen once. This CDR3 is 14 amino acids long. The V gene end was trimmed by 5 bases and the J gene end by 2 bases; junction bases not matched to a gene: 6. CDR1 SGHKS and CDR2 YYEKEE come from the germline V gene (reference sequence). Sequencing used PBMCs or a T cell subset sorted from them (not recorded which). This chain links TRBV5-5 with TRBJ1-2, with 7 nucleotides matching TRBD1. This clonotype originated in a young man who had mild COVID-19 (a few samples of this study predate the infection). Cell type and time point are not known. CDR3 loop: CASRSAGQNYGYTF. CDR3 in DNA: TGTGCCAGCAGGTCGGCGGGACAGAACTATGGCTACACCTTC.